This T cell receptor (beta chain) comes out of a study of regulatory T cells in long-lasting Graves disease. Documented time point: newly diagnosed GD, antithyroid drugs for less than 3 months. With RNA extracted from PBMCs as input, the TCR library was made. Trimming removed 3 bases at V and 4 bases at J, with 16 bases between. The CDR3 totals 15 residues. Germline assignment: CDR1 LNHDA and CDR2 SQIVND (reference sequence). Assembly of TCR beta libraries relied on iRepertoire HTBI primers together with Arm-PCR of CDR3 regions. A single record per CDR3 protein comes from TCRdb applying MiXCR to the multiplex PCR reads. This table has some 220,000 distinct CDR3 sequences, 15% to 20% appearing once. This clonotype was counted at least ten times. The sample was also reused in another study, on T cells in Graves' hyperthyroidism and ophthalmopathy.

The input for sequencing was peripheral blood mononuclear cells (PBMCs), taken at new diagnosis, from a patient treated with antithyroid drugs. The clonotype comes from a woman in her 30s with Graves disease. The genes are TRBV19 and TRBJ2-7, with D possibly TRBD1 on 6 matching bases. The CDR3 loop is CASSIGTDSLYEQYF. DNA for the CDR3: TGTGCCAGTAGTATCGGCACGGACAGCTTATACGAGCAGTACTTC.